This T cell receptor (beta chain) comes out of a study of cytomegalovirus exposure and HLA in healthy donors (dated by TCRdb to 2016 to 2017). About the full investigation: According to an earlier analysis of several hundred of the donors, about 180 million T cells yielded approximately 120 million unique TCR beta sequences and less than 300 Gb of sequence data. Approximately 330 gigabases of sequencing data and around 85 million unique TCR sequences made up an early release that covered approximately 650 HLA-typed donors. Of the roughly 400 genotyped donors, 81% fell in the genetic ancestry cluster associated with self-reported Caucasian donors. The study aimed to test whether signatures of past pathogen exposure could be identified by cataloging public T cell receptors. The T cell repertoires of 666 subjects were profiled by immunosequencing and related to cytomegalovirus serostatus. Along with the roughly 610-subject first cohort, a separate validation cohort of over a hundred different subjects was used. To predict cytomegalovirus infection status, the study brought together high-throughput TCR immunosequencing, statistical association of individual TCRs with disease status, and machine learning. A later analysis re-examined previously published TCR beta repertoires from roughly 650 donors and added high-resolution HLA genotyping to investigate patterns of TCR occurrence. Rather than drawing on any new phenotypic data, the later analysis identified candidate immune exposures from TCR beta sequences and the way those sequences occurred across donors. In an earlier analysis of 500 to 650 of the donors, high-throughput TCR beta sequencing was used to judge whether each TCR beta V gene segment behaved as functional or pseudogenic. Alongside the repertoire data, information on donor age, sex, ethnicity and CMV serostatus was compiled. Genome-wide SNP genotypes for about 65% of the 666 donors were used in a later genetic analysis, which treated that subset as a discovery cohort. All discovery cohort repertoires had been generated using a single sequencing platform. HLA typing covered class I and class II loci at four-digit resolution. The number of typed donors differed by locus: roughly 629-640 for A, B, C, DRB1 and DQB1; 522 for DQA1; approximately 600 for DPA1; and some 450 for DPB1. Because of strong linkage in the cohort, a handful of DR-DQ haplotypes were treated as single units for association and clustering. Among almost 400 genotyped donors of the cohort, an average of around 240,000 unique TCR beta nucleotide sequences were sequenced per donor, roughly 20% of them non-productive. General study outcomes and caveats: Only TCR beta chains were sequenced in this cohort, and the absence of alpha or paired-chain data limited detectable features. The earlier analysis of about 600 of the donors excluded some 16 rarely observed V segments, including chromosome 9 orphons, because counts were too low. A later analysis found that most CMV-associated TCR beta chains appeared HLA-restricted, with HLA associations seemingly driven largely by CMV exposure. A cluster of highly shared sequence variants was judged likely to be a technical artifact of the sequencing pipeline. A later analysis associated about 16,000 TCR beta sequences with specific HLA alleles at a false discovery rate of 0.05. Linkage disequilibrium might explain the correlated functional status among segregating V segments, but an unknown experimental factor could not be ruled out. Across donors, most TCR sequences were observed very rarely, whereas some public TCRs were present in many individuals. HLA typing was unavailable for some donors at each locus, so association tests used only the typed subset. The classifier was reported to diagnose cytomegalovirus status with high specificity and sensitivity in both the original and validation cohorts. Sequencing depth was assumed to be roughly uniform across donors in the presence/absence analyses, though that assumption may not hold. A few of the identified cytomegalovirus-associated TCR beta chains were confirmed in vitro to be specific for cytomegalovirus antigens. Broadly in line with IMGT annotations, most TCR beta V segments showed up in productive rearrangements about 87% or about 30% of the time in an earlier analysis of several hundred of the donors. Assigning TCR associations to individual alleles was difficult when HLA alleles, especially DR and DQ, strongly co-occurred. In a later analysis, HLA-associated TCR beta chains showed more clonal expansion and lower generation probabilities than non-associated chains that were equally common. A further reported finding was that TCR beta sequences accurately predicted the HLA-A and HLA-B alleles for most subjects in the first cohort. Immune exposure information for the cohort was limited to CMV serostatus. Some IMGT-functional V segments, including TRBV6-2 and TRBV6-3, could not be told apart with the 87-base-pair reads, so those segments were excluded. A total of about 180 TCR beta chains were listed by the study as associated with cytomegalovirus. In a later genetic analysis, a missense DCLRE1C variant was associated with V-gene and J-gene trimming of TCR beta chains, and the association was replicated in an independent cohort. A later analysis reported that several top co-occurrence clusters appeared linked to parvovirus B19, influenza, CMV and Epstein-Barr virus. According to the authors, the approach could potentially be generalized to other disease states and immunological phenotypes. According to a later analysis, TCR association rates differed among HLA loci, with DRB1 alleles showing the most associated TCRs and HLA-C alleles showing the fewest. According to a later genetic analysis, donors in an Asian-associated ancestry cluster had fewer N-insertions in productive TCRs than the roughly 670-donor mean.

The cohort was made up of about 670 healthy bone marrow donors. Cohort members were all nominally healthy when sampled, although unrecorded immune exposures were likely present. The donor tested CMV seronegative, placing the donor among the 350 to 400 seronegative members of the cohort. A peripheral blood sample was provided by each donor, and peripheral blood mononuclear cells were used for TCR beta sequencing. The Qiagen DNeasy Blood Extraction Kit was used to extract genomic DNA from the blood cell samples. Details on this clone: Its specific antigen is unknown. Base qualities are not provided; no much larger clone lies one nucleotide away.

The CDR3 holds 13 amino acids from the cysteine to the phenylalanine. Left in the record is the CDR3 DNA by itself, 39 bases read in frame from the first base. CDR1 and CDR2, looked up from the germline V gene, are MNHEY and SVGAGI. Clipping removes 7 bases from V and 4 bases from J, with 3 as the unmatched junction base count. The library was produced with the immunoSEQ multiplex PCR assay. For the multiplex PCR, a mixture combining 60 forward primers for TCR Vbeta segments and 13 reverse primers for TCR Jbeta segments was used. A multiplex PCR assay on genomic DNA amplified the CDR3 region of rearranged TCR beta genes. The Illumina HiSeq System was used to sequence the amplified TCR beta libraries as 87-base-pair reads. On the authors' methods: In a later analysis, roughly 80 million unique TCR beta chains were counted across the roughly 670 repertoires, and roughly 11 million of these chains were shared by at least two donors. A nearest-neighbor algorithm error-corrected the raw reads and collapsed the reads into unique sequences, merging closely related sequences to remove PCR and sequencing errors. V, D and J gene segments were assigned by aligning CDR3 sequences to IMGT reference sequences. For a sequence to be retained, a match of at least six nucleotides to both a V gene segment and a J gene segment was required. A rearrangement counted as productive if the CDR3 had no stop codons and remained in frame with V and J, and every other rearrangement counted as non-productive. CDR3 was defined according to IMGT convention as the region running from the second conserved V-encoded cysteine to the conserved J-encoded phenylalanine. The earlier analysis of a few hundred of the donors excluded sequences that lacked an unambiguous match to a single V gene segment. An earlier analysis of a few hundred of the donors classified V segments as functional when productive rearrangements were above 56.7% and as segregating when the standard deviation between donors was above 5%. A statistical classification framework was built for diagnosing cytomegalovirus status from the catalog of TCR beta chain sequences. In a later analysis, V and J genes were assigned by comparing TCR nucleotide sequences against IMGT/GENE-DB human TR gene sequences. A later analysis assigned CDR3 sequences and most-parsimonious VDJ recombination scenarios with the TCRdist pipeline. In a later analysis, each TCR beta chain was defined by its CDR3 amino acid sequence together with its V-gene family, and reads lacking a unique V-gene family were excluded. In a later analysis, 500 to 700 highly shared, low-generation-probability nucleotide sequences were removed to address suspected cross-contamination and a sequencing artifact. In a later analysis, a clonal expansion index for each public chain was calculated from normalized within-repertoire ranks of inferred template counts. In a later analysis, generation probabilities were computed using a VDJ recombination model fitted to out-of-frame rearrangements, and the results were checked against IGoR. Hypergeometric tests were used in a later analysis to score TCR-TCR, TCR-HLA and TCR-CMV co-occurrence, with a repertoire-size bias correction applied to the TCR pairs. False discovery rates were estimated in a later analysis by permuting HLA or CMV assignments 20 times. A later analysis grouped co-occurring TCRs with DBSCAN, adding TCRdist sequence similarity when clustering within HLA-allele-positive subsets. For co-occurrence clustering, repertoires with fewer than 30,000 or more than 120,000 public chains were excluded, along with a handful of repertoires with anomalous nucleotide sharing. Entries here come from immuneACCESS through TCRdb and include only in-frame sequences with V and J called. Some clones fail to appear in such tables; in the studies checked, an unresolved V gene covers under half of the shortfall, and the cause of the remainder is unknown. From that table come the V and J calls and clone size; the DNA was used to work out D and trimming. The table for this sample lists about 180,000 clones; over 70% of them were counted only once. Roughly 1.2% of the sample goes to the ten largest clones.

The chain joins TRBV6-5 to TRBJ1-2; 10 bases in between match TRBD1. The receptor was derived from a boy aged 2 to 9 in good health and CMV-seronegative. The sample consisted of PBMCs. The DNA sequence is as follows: TGTGCCAGCACCGGACAGGGGGGCTATGGCTACACCTTC. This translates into CASTGQGGYGYTF.